This T cell receptor (beta chain) was recorded in a study of regulatory T cells in long-lasting Graves disease. The V gene's germline CDR1 is DFQATT and CDR2 SNEGSKA (reference sequence). CDR3 size: 14 residues. The V end was cut by 5 bases, the J end by 5 bases, with 19 bases between. As to time point: newly diagnosed GD, antithyroid drugs for less than 3 months. Scientists built the TCR library using RNA that was extracted from PBMCs. Graves' disease diagnosis used American Thyroid Association guidelines. This clonotype has a count of ten or more. Through Arm-PCR of CDR3 regions and iRepertoire HTBI primers, TCR beta libraries were built. TCRdb redid the calling of the multiplex PCR reads with MiXCR, one entry per CDR3 protein. The sample includes roughly 500,000 distinct CDR3 sequences, roughly 12% of them seen just once. The sample was also linked to a second study, of T cells in Graves' hyperthyroidism and ophthalmopathy. According to that study: Stable Graves' hyperthyroidism denoted no ophthalmopathy progression over 18 months.

The sequence came from a man younger than 45 with Graves disease. Source: peripheral blood mononuclear cells (PBMCs), taken at new diagnosis, from a patient treated with antithyroid drugs. The chain joins TRBV20-1 to TRBJ2-7; TRBD2 is a possible D gene (6 bases). CDR3 coding DNA: TGCAGTGCTCGCGACGCGTCTAGCGACCACGAGCAGTACTTC. It yields the protein CSARDASSDHEQYF.